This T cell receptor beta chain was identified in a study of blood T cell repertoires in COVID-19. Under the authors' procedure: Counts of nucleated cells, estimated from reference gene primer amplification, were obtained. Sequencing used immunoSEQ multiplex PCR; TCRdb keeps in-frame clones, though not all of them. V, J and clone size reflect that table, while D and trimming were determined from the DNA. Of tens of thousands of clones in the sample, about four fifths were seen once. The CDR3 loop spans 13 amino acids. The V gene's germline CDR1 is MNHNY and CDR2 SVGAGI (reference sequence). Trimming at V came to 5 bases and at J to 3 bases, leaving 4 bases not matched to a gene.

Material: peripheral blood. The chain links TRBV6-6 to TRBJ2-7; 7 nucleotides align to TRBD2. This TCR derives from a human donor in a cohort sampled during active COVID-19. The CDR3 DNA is TGTGCCAGCAGTCTAGCGGAGCTCTACGAGCAGTACTTC. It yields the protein CASSLAELYEQYF.